This T cell receptor beta chain was retrieved from a study of metastatic and nonmetastatic thyroid tumors. Study-wide background: Patients with malignant and benign thyroid disease provided blood and tumor or nodule tissue, whose repertoires were compared.

Thyroid surgery had not been preceded by any treatment in any patient. CDR1 is DFQATT and CDR2 is SNEGSKA in the germline V gene (reference sequence). The CDR3 has 12 residues. After removal of 6 bases from V and 3 bases from J, the junction contained 3 bases not matched to a gene. Regarding the study as a whole: The study reportedly found significantly higher TCR beta diversity in malignant thyroid tumors than benign nodules, in blood and tumor.

This clone was observed many times. Its antigen is unidentified. Original processing notes: The study's classifier, a distant-metastasis tool for papillary thyroid cancer, was built using CDR3 differences across clinicopathological groups. MiXCR was used by TCRdb to re-call the PCR reads. The V and J calls come from TCRdb's annotation, not from the publication. This sample yields approximately 21,000 clones, of which around 18% are seen a single time; under 25% belongs to the top ten. The specimen sequenced was blood. The source of this sequence is a male donor with papillary thyroid cancer or a benign thyroid nodule (not recorded which). Some clones in this sample may be carry-over from other donors' samples. V is TRBV20-1 and J is TRBJ1-1; 8 bases are a match to TRBD1. The CDR3 DNA sequence: TGCAGTGCCCCACAGGGGGACACTGAAGCTTTCTTT. This encodes CSAPQGDTEAFF.